This T cell receptor (beta chain) was recorded in a study of blood T cell repertoires in COVID-19. The method was immunoSEQ multiplex PCR; TCRdb's version includes in-frame clones alone and lacks a portion of them. Among 150,000 to 200,000 clones listed, 70% to 90% were seen once. CDR1 and CDR2 from the germline V gene are SGHTA and FQGNSA. Losses at the gene ends were 3 bases for V and 2 bases for J; bases not matched to a gene: 7. The CDR3 has 16 residues. The sequencing sample was made of peripheral blood. V and J are TRBV7-2 and TRBJ2-5, with 9 bases fitting TRBD2. The source of this sequence is a woman older than 75 with acute or convalescent COVID-19. Here the CDR3 reads CASSLGSGREQETQYF. The CDR3 coding sequence is TGTGCCAGCAGCTTGGGTAGCGGGAGAGAACAAGAGACCCAGTACTTC.